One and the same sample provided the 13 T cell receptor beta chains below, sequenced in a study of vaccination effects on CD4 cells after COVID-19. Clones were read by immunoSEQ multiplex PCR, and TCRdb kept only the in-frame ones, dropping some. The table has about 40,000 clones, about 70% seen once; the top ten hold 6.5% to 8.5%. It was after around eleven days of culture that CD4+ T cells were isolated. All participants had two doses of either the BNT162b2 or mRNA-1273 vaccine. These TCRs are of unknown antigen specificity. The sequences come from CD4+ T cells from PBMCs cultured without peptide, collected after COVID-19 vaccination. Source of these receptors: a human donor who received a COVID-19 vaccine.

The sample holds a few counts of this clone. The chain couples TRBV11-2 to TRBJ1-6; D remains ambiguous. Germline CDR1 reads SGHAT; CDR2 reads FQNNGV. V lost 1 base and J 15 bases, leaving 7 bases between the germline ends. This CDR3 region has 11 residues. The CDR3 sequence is CASSLVGLLHF. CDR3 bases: TGTGCCAGCAGCTTAGTAGGGCTCCTCCACTTT.

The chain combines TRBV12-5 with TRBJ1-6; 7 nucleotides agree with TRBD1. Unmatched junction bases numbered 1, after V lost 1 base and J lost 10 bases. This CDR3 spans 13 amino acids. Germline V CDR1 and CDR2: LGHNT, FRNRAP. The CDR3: CASGLDRGSPLHF. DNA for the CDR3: TGTGCTAGTGGTTTGGACAGGGGATCACCCCTCCACTTT.

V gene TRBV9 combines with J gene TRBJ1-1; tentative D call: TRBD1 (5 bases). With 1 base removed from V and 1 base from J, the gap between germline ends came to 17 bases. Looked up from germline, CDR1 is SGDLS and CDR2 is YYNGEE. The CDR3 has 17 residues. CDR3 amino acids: CASSVKDYWGENTEAFF. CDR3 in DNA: TGTGCCAGCAGCGTAAAAGACTATTGGGGGGAGAACACTGAAGCTTTCTTT.

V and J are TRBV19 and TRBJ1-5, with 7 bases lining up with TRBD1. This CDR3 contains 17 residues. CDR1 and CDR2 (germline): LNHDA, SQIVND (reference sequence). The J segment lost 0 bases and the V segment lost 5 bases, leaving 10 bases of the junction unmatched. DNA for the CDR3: TGTGCCAGTAGTGCCCGACGGGACAGCGTTAGCAATCAGCCCCAGCATTTT. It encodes CASSARRDSVSNQPQHF.

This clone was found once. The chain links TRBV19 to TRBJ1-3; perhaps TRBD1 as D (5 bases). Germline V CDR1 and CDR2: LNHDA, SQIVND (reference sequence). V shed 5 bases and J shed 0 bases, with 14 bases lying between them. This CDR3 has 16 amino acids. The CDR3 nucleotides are TGTGCCAGTAGTCTTTCCGCGACAGTCTCTGGAAACACCATATATTTT. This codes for CASSLSATVSGNTIYF.

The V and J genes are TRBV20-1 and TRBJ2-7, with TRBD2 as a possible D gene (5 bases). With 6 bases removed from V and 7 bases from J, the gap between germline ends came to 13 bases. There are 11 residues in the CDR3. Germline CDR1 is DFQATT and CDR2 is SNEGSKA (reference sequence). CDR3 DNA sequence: TGCAGTGCCCGGCCGCAGCGGGAGCAGTACTTC. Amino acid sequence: CSARPQREQYF.

DNA for the CDR3: TGCAGCGTTGATTGGTTGGACAGGGGGTTTGGTGGCTATGGCTACACCTTC. Its translation: CSVDWLDRGFGGYGYTF. The J gene is TRBJ1-2, the V gene TRBV29-1; 10 positions agree with TRBD1. V shed 3 bases and J 4 bases; nucleotides not matched to a gene: 14. The germline gives CDR1 SQVTM, CDR2 ANQGSEA. This CDR3 spans 17 amino acids.

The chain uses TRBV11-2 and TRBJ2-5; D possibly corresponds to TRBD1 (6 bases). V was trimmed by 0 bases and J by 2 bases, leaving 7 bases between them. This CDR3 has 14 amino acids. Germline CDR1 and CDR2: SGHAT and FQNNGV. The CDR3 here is CASSLDTGQETQYF. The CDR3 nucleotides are TGTGCCAGCAGCTTAGATACAGGGCAAGAGACCCAGTACTTC.

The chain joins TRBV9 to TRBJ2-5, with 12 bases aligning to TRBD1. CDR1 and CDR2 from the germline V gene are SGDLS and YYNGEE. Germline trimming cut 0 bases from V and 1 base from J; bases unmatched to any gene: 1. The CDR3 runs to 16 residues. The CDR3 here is CASSVEGQGAQETQYF. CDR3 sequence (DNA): TGTGCCAGCAGCGTAGAGGGACAGGGGGCCCAAGAGACCCAGTACTTC.

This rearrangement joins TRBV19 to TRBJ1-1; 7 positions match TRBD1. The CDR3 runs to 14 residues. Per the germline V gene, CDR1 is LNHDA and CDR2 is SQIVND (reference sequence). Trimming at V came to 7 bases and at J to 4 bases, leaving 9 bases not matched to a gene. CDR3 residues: CASILTGSFTEAFF. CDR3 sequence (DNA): TGTGCCAGTATTCTGACAGGGTCTTTCACTGAAGCTTTCTTT.

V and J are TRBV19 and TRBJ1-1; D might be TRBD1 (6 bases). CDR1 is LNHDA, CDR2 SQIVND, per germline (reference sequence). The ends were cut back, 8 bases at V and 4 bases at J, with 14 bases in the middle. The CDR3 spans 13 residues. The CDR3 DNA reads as TGTGCCAGTGGTTACAGGGTGAGCACTGAAGCTTTCTTT. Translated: CASGYRVSTEAFF.

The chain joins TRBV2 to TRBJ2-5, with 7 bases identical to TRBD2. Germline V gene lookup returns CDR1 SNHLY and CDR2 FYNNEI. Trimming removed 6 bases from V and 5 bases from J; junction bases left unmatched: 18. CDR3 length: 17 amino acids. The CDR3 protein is CASSPQSVGGRTETQYF. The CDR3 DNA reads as TGTGCCAGCAGCCCTCAGAGTGTTGGCGGGAGAACGGAGACCCAGTACTTC.

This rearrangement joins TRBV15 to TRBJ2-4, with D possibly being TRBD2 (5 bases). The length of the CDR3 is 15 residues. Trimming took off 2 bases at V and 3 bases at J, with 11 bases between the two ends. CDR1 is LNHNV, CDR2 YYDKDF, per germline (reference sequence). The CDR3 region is CATSRLDAGKNIQYF. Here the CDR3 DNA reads TGTGCCACCAGCAGACTTGATGCGGGCAAAAACATTCAGTACTTC. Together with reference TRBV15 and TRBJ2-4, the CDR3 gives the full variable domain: DAMVIQNPRYQVTQFGKPVTLSCSQTLNHNVMYWYQQKSSQAPKLLFHYYDKDFNNEADTPDNFQSRRPNTSFCFLDIRSPGLGDTAMYLCATSRLDAGKNIQYFGAGTRLSVL.